Following are 5 T cell receptor beta chains from one sample sequenced in a study of T cells after posttransplantation cyclophosphamide. Controls had myeloablative marrow grafts with methotrexate and calcineurin inhibitor, sampled at 1 year. Sequencing was performed with immunoSEQ multiplex PCR; in TCRdb, only in-frame clones are kept and a portion is missing. The repertoire consists of 4,500 to 6,000 clones, with approximately 73% occurring once and the leading ten covering around half. Sample: PBMCs, taken around 320 days after allogeneic stem cell transplant with calcineurin inhibitor and methotrexate. The source of these receptors is a female patient aged 45 to 65 who received an allogeneic stem cell transplant from an unrelated donor, was CMV-positive, and had acute and chronic GVHD. Among the T cells, some may be from the graft donor.

V is TRBV10-1 and J is TRBJ2-2; D is undetermined. V was trimmed by 3 bases and J by 7 bases, leaving 12 bases between them. This CDR3 region has 14 residues. Germline V lookup: CDR1 WNHNN, CDR2 SYGVQD (reference sequence). CDR3 nucleotides: TGCGCCAGCAGTGACCTCAGCGTCGGCGGGGAGCTGTTTTTT. Translation: CASSDLSVGGELFF.

V and J are TRBV6-6 and TRBJ1-4, with TRBD1 as a possible D gene (6 bases). The CDR3 runs 14 residues. Trimming shortened V by 8 bases and J by 0 bases, and 10 bases separated the two germline ends. The germline V gene has CDR1 MNHNY and CDR2 SVGAGI (reference sequence). CDR3 amino acids: CASLRGPTNEKLFF. DNA of the CDR3: TGTGCCAGCCTCAGGGGTCCAACTAATGAAAAACTGTTTTTT.

The genes are TRBV9 and TRBJ2-1; possibly TRBD2 for D (6 bases). The CDR3 covers 12 residues. V lost 2 bases to trimming and J lost 9 bases, with 9 bases between them. The germline CDR1 and CDR2 sequences are SGDLS and YYNGEE. Here the CDR3 reads CASSVLGGEQFF. DNA for the CDR3: TGTGCCAGCAGCGTCCTGGGGGGTGAGCAGTTCTTC.

The CDR3 DNA reads TGTGCCAGCAGAAGAGAAGACGGGGGGCACTACAATGAGCAGTTCTTC. Amino acid sequence: CASRREDGGHYNEQFF. V is TRBV7-3 and J is TRBJ2-1; D possibly corresponds to TRBD2 (7 bases). This CDR3 has 16 residues. The V end was cut by 6 bases, the J end by 3 bases, with 18 bases between. Looked up from germline, CDR1 is SGHTA and CDR2 is FQGTGA.

This clone was picked up one time. This chain joins TRBV6-6 and TRBJ1-1; possibly TRBD1 for D (5 bases). The CDR3 totals 14 residues. From germline, CDR1 is MNHNY and CDR2 SVGAGI (reference sequence). The ends were cut back, 2 bases at V and 4 bases at J, with 11 bases in the middle. The CDR3 sequence: CASSYVGGGTEAFF. The CDR3, as DNA: TGTGCCAGCAGTTACGTGGGGGGTGGCACTGAAGCTTTCTTT.